The 18 T cell receptor beta chains in this list originate from one sample, sequenced in a study of glioma-infiltrating T cells after dendritic cell vaccination listed by TCRdb under 2016. Library preparation was by the immunoSEQ multiplex PCR assay. This is the immuneACCESS table as TCRdb keeps it, with only in-frame sequences that have V and J called. A part of the clones is gone; compared with another copy, unresolved V genes explain less than half, and the rest is unexplained. The sample includes about 87,000 clones, with roughly 89% observed a single time. The ten biggest clones cover 3% to 4% of the sample. The source material was blood, sampled before dendritic cell vaccination. The receptors originated from a human donor with glioblastoma.

This clone occurred once. This sequence joins TRBV27 and TRBJ2-7, with 8 bases matching TRBD1. Germline CDR1 is MNHEY and CDR2 is SMNVEV (reference sequence). Losses at the gene ends were 3 bases for V and 2 bases for J; bases not matched to a gene: 0. CDR3 size: 13 residues. The chain's CDR3 is CASSLTGAYEQYF. CDR3 DNA: TGTGCCAGCAGTTTGACAGGGGCCTACGAGCAGTACTTC.

This clone was detected once. The V gene is TRBV29-1, the J gene TRBJ1-3; tentative D call: TRBD1 (5 bases). V was trimmed by 3 bases and J by 3 bases, leaving 12 bases between them. The V gene's germline CDR1 is SQVTM and CDR2 ANQGSEA. The CDR3 length is 14 residues. CDR3 DNA sequence: TGCAGCGTTGATTTCGGGGGAGGTGGAAACACCATATATTTT. Protein product: CSVDFGGGGNTIYF.

This chain connects TRBV7-3 to TRBJ2-2; TRBD1 agrees at 9 bases. From germline, CDR1 is SGHTA and CDR2 FQGTGA. This CDR3 has 15 amino acids. Trimming cost V 4 bases and J 5 bases; bases outside gene matches: 5. For the CDR3, the DNA is TGTGCCAGCAGCTCCACGACAGGGGGGACCGGGGAGCTGTTTTTT. Residues: CASSSTTGGTGELFF.

The rearrangement joins TRBV7-6 to TRBJ2-1; 10 nucleotides match TRBD2. Trimming removed 3 bases from V and 2 bases from J; junction bases left unmatched: 1. This CDR3 is built from 15 residues. CDR1 and CDR2 from the germline V gene are SGHVS and FNYEAQ. CDR3 sequence reads: CASSLGTSAYNEQFF. In DNA form, the CDR3 reads TGTGCCAGCAGCTTGGGGACTAGCGCCTACAATGAGCAGTTCTTC.

The V call is TRBV9, the J call TRBJ2-7, with TRBD1 matching 8 bases. Germline V gene sequence: CDR1 SGDLS, CDR2 YYNGEE. The J segment lost 5 bases and the V segment lost 5 bases, leaving 6 bases of the junction unmatched. CDR3 length: 13 amino acids. CDR3 loop: CASSLSDRDEQYF. CDR3 DNA sequence: TGTGCCAGCAGTCTCTCGGACAGGGACGAGCAGTACTTC.

The chain combines TRBV5-6 with TRBJ1-2, with D possibly matching TRBD1 (6 bases). Trimming took 3 bases from V and 8 from J, leaving 14 bases between them. CDR3 size: 13 residues. Germline V gene data show CDR1 as SGHDT and CDR2 as YYEEEE. In DNA form, the CDR3 reads TGTGCCAGCAGCTCTGTGAGGGGGAGCGGCTACACCTTC. This encodes CASSSVRGSGYTF.

V gene TRBV11-2 combines with J gene TRBJ2-2; 14 bases match TRBD2. V lost 6 bases and J lost 6; bases outside the gene matches: 15. The germline gives CDR1 SGHAT, CDR2 FQNNGV. This CDR3 is 19 amino acids long. This chain's CDR3 is CASRRGTGGLAGVPGELFF. CDR3 nucleotides: TGTGCCAGCAGGAGAGGGACAGGGGGACTAGCGGGAGTTCCCGGGGAGCTGTTTTTT.

V is TRBV27 and J is TRBJ2-5, with 12 bases matching TRBD1. Trimming at V came to 4 bases and at J to 5 bases, leaving 5 bases not matched to a gene. From germline, CDR1 is MNHEY and CDR2 SMNVEV (reference sequence). This CDR3 contains 15 residues. In DNA form, the CDR3 reads TGTGCCAGCAGTTCCGGGACAGGGGGCGCCGAGACCCAGTACTTC. Translating gives CASSSGTGGAETQYF.

V gene TRBV2 combines with J gene TRBJ2-1; TRBD2 is a possible D gene (6 bases). Germline CDR1 and CDR2: SNHLY and FYNNEI. V was trimmed by 2 bases and J by 0 bases, leaving 8 bases between them. The CDR3 consists of 15 residues. CDR3 nucleotide sequence: TGTGCCAGCAGTGAATCGGGGGTCTCCTACAATGAGCAGTTCTTC. Residues: CASSESGVSYNEQFF.

The chain carries TRBV4-1 and TRBJ1-1; TRBD1 might be the D (6 bases). The germline V and J ends were trimmed by 4 bases and 1 base, with 19 bases remaining between them. The CDR3 runs 17 residues. Germline V lookup: CDR1 MGHRA, CDR2 YSYEKL. CDR3 in amino acids: CASSPSTGGRRNTEAFF. In DNA, the CDR3 is TGCGCCAGCAGCCCGTCGACCGGGGGGCGGAGGAACACTGAAGCTTTCTTT.

The CDR3: CASSPASGEQFF. The CDR3, as DNA: TGTGCCAGCAGCCCCGCTAGTGGTGAGCAGTTCTTC. The chain uses TRBV5-6 and TRBJ2-1; D gene ambiguous. Trimming stripped 4 bases from V and 9 bases from J, with 11 bases between. The CDR3 spans 12 residues. Germline lookup yields CDR1 SGHDT and CDR2 YYEEEE.

The V and J genes are TRBV4-2 and TRBJ1-2; TRBD1 is a possible D gene (5 bases). Germline CDR1 is LGHNA and CDR2 is YNFKEQ. Trimming removed 0 bases at V and 0 bases at J, with 5 bases between. This CDR3 region has 14 residues. CDR3 protein: CASSQDRANYGYTF. CDR3 sequence (DNA): TGTGCCAGCAGCCAAGACAGGGCTAACTATGGCTACACCTTC.

J is TRBJ2-7 and V is TRBV19; maybe TRBD1 (7 bases). Germline CDR1 is LNHDA and CDR2 is SQIVND (reference sequence). The V end lost 7 bases, the J end lost 2 bases, and 15 bases lay between the germline ends. The CDR3 is 14 amino acids. In DNA form, the CDR3 reads TGTGCCAGTACCCGGAGGGACAGACCCTACGAGCAGTACTTC. Translated, it gives CASTRRDRPYEQYF.

This sequence joins TRBV6-1 and TRBJ2-7, with TRBD2 identical over 8 bases. The germline V gene has CDR1 MNHNS and CDR2 SASEGT. The CDR3 is 14 residues long. V shed 2 bases, J shed 6 bases, and the junction held 6 bases outside the gene matches. Here the CDR3 DNA reads TGTGCCAGCAGTGAAACGGGGGGGCCTTCCGAGCAGTACTTC. Protein sequence: CASSETGGPSEQYF.

The CDR3 region is CASSIVGGGVGETQYF. The CDR3 nucleotides are TGTGCCAGTAGTATAGTAGGCGGGGGGGTGGGGGAGACCCAGTACTTC. The chain links TRBV19 to TRBJ2-5; 9 nucleotides align to TRBD2. The CDR3 has 16 residues. Germline CDR1 reads LNHDA; CDR2 reads SQIVND (reference sequence). With 1 base clipped from V and 5 bases from J, the junction kept 8 bases outside the gene matches.

This clone was picked up a small number of times. The V gene is TRBV4-1, the J gene TRBJ2-7, with TRBD1 identical over 9 bases. The CDR3 extends over 14 amino acids. V was pared by 4 bases and J by 7 bases, with 8 bases of the junction left unmatched. CDR1 and CDR2 (germline): MGHRA, YSYEKL. In DNA, the CDR3 is TGCGCCAGCAGCCGGGGACAGGGAGTATGGGAGCAGTACTTC. Residues: CASSRGQGVWEQYF.

This rearrangement joins TRBV5-6 to TRBJ2-2, with 7 bases lining up with TRBD1. The length of the CDR3 is 15 residues. V trimming: 1 base; J trimming: 4 bases; junction bases outside the gene matches: 4. Germline V gives CDR1 SGHDT, CDR2 YYEEEE. The DNA of the CDR3 is TGTGCCAGCAGCTTGTTACAGGGGCTCACCGGGGAGCTGTTTTTT. As protein: CASSLLQGLTGELFF.

V usage is TRBV30 and J usage is TRBJ1-4; D is ambiguous. The ends were cut back, 8 bases at V and 3 bases at J, with 10 bases in the middle. CDR1 is GTSNPN and CDR2 is SVGIG in the germline V gene (reference sequence). The CDR3 totals 12 residues. The CDR3 here is CARGLSNEKLFF. In nucleotides, the CDR3 is TGTGCCCGAGGGTTGTCTAATGAAAAACTGTTTTTT.